This T cell receptor (beta chain) comes out of a study of T cell repertoires in cytomegalovirus infection. The overall study: Evidence of both CMV infection and a matching HLA type came from public TCR beta signatures. General observations from the study: It was HLA-C-restricted CMV-specific TCR beta clonotypes that dominated the response ex vivo. Frequencies of public TCR beta families were cumulated, and this identified carriers of CMV plus the relevant HLA.

This clonotype was recorded at least ten times. Its antigen is still unknown. MiXCR, run by TCRdb on the reads, gives a single entry per CDR3 protein. The profile shows 450,000 to 600,000 distinct CDR3 sequences, around 10% of them singletons. The CDR3 length is 11 residues. Germline lookup yields CDR1 LGHNT and CDR2 FRNRAP. Between the trimmed V and J ends, which lost 2 bases and 6 bases, there was a span of 2 bases. This receptor was identified in a human donor in good health (CMV status not recorded). Some clones in this sample may be carry-over from other donors' samples. Sequencing input: PBMCs. This chain connects TRBV12-5 to TRBJ1-5, with no clear D. This CDR3 reads CASGLSQPQHF. The CDR3 DNA sequence: TGTGCTAGTGGTTTGTCTCAGCCCCAGCATTTT.